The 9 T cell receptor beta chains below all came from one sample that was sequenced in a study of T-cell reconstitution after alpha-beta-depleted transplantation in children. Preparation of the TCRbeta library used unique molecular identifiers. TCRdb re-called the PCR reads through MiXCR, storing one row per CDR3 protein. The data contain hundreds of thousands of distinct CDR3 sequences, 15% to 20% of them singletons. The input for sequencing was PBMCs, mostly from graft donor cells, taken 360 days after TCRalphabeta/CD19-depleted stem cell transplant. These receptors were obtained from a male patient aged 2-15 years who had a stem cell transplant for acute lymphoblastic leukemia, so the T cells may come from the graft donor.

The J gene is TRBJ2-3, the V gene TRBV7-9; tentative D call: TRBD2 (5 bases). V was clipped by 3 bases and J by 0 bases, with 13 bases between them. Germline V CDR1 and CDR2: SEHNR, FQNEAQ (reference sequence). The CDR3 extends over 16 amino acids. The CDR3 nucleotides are TGTGCCAGCAGCTTCTTCGCGGGTTTTAGCACAGATACGCAGTATTTT. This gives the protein CASSFFAGFSTDTQYF.

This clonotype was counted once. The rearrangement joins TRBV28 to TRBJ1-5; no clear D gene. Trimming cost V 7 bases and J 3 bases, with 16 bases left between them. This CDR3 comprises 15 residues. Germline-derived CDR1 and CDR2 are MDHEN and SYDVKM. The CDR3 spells CASTPRWGINQPQHF. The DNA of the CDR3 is TGTGCCAGCACCCCTAGGTGGGGAATCAATCAGCCCCAGCATTTT.

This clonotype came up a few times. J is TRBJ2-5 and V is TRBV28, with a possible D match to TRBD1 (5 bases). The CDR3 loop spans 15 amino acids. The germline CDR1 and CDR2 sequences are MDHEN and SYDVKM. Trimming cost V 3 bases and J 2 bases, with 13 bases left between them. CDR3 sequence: CASSFREGAQETQYF. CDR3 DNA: TGTGCCAGCAGTTTCAGAGAAGGGGCACAAGAGACCCAGTACTTC.

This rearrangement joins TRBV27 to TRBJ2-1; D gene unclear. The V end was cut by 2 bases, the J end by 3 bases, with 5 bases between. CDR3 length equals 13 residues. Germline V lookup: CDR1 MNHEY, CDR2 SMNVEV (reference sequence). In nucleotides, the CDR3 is TGTGCCAGCAGTTTAGTTCACTACAATGAGCAGTTCTTC. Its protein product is CASSLVHYNEQFF.

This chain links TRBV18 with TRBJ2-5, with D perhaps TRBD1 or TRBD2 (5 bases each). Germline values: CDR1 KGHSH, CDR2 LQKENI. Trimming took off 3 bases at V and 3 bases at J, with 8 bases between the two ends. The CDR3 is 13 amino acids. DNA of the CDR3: TGTGCCAGCTCACCGGGGGTCGAAGAGACCCAGTACTTC. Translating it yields CASSPGVEETQYF.

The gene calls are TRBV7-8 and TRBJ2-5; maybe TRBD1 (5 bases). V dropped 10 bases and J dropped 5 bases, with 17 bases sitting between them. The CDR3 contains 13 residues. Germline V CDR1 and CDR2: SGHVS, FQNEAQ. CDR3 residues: CATERGRRETQYF. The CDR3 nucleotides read TGTGCCACGGAAAGGGGAAGACGGGAGACCCAGTACTTC. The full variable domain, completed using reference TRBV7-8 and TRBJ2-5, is GAGVSQSPRYKVAKRGQDVALRCDPISGHVSLFWYQQALGQGPEFLTYFQNEAQLDKSGLPSDRFFAERPEGSVSTLKIQRTQQEDSAVYLCATERGRRETQYFGPGTRLLVL.

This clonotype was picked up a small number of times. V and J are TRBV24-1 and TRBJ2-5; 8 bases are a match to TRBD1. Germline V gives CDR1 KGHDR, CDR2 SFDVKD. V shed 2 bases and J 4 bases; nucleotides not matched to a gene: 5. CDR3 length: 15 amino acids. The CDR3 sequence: CATSDWHDRGETQYF. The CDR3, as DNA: TGTGCCACCAGTGATTGGCATGACAGGGGAGAGACCCAGTACTTC.

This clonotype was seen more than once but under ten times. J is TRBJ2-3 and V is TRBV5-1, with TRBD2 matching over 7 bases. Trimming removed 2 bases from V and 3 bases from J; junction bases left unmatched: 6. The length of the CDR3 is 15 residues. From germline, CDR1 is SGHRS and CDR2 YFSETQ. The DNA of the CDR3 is TGCGCCAGCAGCTTTGGAGCGGGAATGACAGATACGCAGTATTTT. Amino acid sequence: CASSFGAGMTDTQYF.

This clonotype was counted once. This chain's CDR3 is CSAEGNTSTDTQYF. The CDR3 nucleotides are TGCAGTGCCGAAGGGAACACTAGCACAGATACGCAGTATTTT. This rearrangement joins TRBV20-1 to TRBJ2-3; D ambiguous. Looked up from germline, CDR1 is DFQATT and CDR2 is SNEGSKA (reference sequence). The CDR3 spans 14 residues. V was clipped by 6 bases and J by 0 bases, with 13 bases between them.